The T cell receptor (beta chain) described here comes from a study of cytomegalovirus exposure and HLA in healthy donors. Study as a whole: Of the donors genotyped, approximately 400 in all, 75% to 85% fell in the Caucasian-associated ancestry cluster. Study-wide results and limits: The availability of immune exposure information extended only to CMV serostatus. TCR association rates varied by HLA locus in a later analysis, with DRB1 highest and HLA-C lowest. In a later analysis, productive TCRs from donors in an Asian-associated ancestry cluster reportedly carried fewer N-insertions than the cohort mean.

13 Jbeta primers and 60 Vbeta primers were used for the PCR. Sequencing was performed with immunoSEQ multiplex PCR; in TCRdb, only in-frame clones are kept and a portion is missing. Of 120,000 or so clones in the sample, approximately 85% were seen once. In regard to this clone: Its antigen remains unknown.

The CDR3 is made up of 14 amino acids. Germline lookup yields CDR1 LNHNV and CDR2 YYDKDF (reference sequence). The germline V and J ends were trimmed by 8 bases and 0 bases, with 11 bases remaining between them. The chain couples TRBV15 to TRBJ1-3; a possible D gene is TRBD1 (5 bases). The clonotype comes from a male donor in good health and CMV-seropositive. The sequenced sample was PBMCs. The CDR3 is CATGGVSSGNTIYF. The CDR3 nucleotides read TGTGCCACCGGGGGGGTCAGCTCTGGAAACACCATATATTTT.